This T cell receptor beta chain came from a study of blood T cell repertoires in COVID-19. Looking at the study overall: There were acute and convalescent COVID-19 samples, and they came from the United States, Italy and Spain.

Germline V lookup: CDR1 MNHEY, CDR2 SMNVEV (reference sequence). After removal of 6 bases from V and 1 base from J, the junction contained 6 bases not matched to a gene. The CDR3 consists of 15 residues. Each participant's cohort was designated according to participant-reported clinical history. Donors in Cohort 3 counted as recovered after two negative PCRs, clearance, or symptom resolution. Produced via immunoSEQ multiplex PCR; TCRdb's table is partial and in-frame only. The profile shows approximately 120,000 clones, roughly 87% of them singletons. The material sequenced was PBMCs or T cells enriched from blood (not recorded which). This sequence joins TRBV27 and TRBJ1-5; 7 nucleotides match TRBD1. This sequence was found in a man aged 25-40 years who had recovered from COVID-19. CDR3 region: CASRPGTASNQPQHF. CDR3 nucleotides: TGTGCCAGCAGGCCCGGGACAGCGAGCAATCAGCCCCAGCATTTT.